The rows below give T cell receptor beta chains drawn from one sample of a study of blood T cell repertoires in COVID-19. TCRdb's copy holds only in-frame clones and misses some; the assay was immunoSEQ multiplex PCR. The sample lists about 170,000 clones; around 85% were seen once. Input material: peripheral blood. These receptors all stem from a woman in her sixties or seventies with COVID-19, enrolled during active disease. The CDR3 runs from the conserved cysteine through the conserved F or W. D genes are given only for firm matches. Rows may omit the clone size; those that give it use once, few, many or a size class.

TRBJ1-4	-	TRBV2	-	CASSGRVKDEKLFF	TGTGCCAGCAGTGGCAGGGTAAAGGATGAAAAACTGTTTTTT
TRBJ1-1	-	TRBV29-1	-	CSAERGLNTEAFF	TGCAGCGCCGAAAGGGGGTTGAACACTGAAGCTTTCTTT
TRBJ2-1	-	TRBV6-5	-	CASILSEISYNEQFF	TGTGCCAGCATCCTAAGCGAGATCTCCTACAATGAGCAGTTCTTC
TRBJ2-1	TRBD2	TRBV7-3	-	CASSLFGGRAYNEQFF	TGTGCCAGCAGCCTCTTCGGAGGGAGGGCCTACAATGAGCAGTTCTTC
TRBJ1-3	-	TRBV7-6	-	CASSPQGPGNTIYF	TGTGCCAGCAGCCCACAGGGACCCGGAAACACCATATATTTT
TRBJ2-7	TRBD2	TRBV7-8	few	CASSLGSGKSYEQYF	TGTGCCAGCAGCTTAGGTAGCGGGAAGAGCTACGAGCAGTACTTC
TRBJ1-4	-	TRBV9	-	CASSAAGDSEKLFF	TGTGCCAGCAGCGCCGCGGGTGATTCGGAAAAACTGTTTTTT
TRBJ1-3	-	TRBV3-1/TRBV3-2	few	CASSQEAGNTIYF	TGTGCCAGCAGCCAAGAGGCAGGAAACACCATATATTTT
TRBJ2-3	TRBD2	TRBV19	-	CASSIWASGSQTDTQYF	TGTGCCAGTAGTATATGGGCTAGCGGGAGTCAGACAGATACGCAGTATTTT
TRBJ1-6	-	TRBV15	-	CASGRGRDSPLHF	TGTGCCTCGGGCAGGGGAAGAGATTCACCCCTCCACTTT
TRBJ2-7	-	TRBV21-1	-	CASSKARDRGSYEQYF	TGTGCCAGCAGCAAAGCCCGGGACAGGGGGTCCTACGAGCAGTACTTC
TRBJ1-5	-	TRBV7-2	-	CASSLDHRTANQPQHF	TGTGCCAGCAGCTTAGATCACAGGACAGCGAATCAGCCCCAGCATTTT
TRBJ2-3	-	TRBV21-1	-	CASRPPRTEVASTDTQYF	TGTGCCAGCAGGCCGCCGAGGACAGAAGTGGCTAGCACAGATACGCAGTATTTT
TRBJ2-7	TRBD1	TRBV12-5	-	CASGPGTGAYEQYF	TGTGCTAGTGGTCCCGGGACAGGCGCCTACGAGCAGTACTTC
TRBJ2-7	TRBD2	TRBV7-7	-	CASSFGGRAGKPYEQYF	TGTGCTAGCAGCTTCGGCGGGAGGGCCGGAAAACCCTACGAGCAGTACTTC
TRBJ1-3	-	TRBV12-3/TRBV12-4	-	CASSPRQGNTIYF	TGTGCCAGCAGTCCCCGACAGGGAAACACCATATATTTT
TRBJ1-1	-	TRBV29-1	-	CSVGQLPNTEAFF	TGCAGCGTAGGACAGCTCCCGAACACTGAAGCTTTCTTT
TRBJ2-3	TRBD1	TRBV10-1	-	CARPIYRGRETDTQYF	TGCGCCAGACCTATCTACAGGGGGCGAGAGACAGATACGCAGTATTTT
TRBJ1-3	TRBD1	TRBV10-3	-	CAISEGTGTGNTIYF	TGTGCCATTTCGGAGGGGACAGGGACTGGAAACACCATATATTTT
TRBJ2-7	-	TRBV6-5	few	CASSFSGYEQYF	TGTGCCAGCAGTTTTAGCGGCTACGAGCAGTACTTC
TRBJ2-2	TRBD2	TRBV2	-	CASSGGAGGVGELFF	TGTGCCAGCAGTGGCGGTGCGGGAGGGGTCGGGGAGCTGTTTTTT
TRBJ1-2	-	TRBV11-2	-	CASSLSYGDYGYTF	TGTGCCAGCAGCTTAAGCTATGGTGACTATGGCTACACCTTC
TRBJ2-1	-	TRBV5-4	once	CASSLTGSEQFF	TGTGCCAGCAGCTTGACAGGGTCTGAGCAGTTCTTC
TRBJ2-5	TRBD2	TRBV3-1/TRBV3-2	-	CASVAGGQETQYF	TGTGCCAGCGTGGCGGGAGGCCAAGAGACCCAGTACTTC
TRBJ1-4	-	TRBV7-9	-	CASRPRGGATNEKLFF	TGTGCCAGCAGACCCCGGGGGGGAGCAACTAATGAAAAACTGTTTTTT
TRBJ2-2	-	TRBV6-5	-	CASRASQNTGELFF	TGTGCCAGCAGGGCATCCCAGAACACCGGGGAGCTGTTTTTT
TRBJ1-2	-	TRBV28	-	CASSLFLANYGYTF	TGTGCCAGCAGTTTATTTTTGGCAAATTATGGCTACACCTTC
TRBJ1-3	TRBD1	TRBV30	-	CAWGQGPKFSGNTIYF	TGTGCCTGGGGACAGGGGCCGAAATTCTCTGGAAACACCATATATTTT
TRBJ2-5	TRBD2	TRBV6-5	-	CAICSVAGNKETQYF	TGTGCCATTTGCAGTGTAGCGGGAAACAAAGAGACCCAGTACTTC
TRBJ1-2	TRBD1	TRBV5-1	-	CASSLEQGAYGYTF	TGCGCCAGCAGCTTGGAACAGGGGGCCTATGGCTACACCTTC
TRBJ2-7	TRBD1	TRBV7-9	-	CASTLDRANEQYF	TGTGCCAGCACCCTGGACAGGGCAAACGAGCAGTACTTC
TRBJ1-2	-	TRBV30	-	CAWSVQGHVYGYTF	TGTGCCTGGAGTGTACAGGGACACGTATATGGCTACACCTTC
TRBJ2-1	TRBD2	TRBV9	once	CASTVGVLREGLEEQFF	TGTGCCAGCACCGTAGGGGTGTTGAGGGAGGGCCTGGAGGAGCAGTTCTTC
TRBJ2-5	-	TRBV10-2	-	CASSDRGWAETQYF	TGCGCCAGCAGTGACAGGGGTTGGGCGGAGACCCAGTACTTC
TRBJ2-7	-	TRBV5-1	-	CASSFDTGEQYF	TGCGCCAGCAGCTTCGACACGGGGGAGCAGTACTTC
TRBJ2-1	-	TRBV27	-	CASSPTDSEQFF	TGTGCCAGCAGTCCGACGGACAGTGAGCAGTTCTTC
TRBJ1-4	-	TRBV28	-	CASSYRFPGLFF	TGTGCCAGCAGCTACCGGTTTCCCGGTCTGTTTTTT
TRBJ1-2	-	TRBV19	-	CASSPRGYGYTF	TGTGCCAGCAGCCCGCGGGGGTATGGCTACACCTTC
TRBJ2-7	-	TRBV27	-	CASSRTWGSSYEQYF	TGTGCCAGCAGTCGCACCTGGGGCAGCTCCTACGAGCAGTACTTC
TRBJ2-1	-	TRBV4-3	-	CASSPPGVPYEQFF	TGCGCCAGCAGCCCTCCAGGGGTCCCATATGAGCAGTTCTTC
TRBJ1-1	-	TRBV28	-	CASSLSARGGTEAFF	TGTGCCAGCAGTTTATCGGCCCGCGGGGGGACTGAAGCTTTCTTT
TRBJ2-1	TRBD2	TRBV2	-	CASRDLGTSGRTSYNEQFF	TGTGCCAGCAGGGATCTCGGGACTAGCGGGAGAACGTCCTACAATGAGCAGTTCTTC
TRBJ2-7	-	TRBV12-3/TRBV12-4	-	CASSYITGGGQYF	TGTGCCAGCAGCTATATCACGGGGGGCGGGCAGTACTTC
TRBJ1-3	TRBD1	TRBV19	few	CASSSPDRSGNTIYF	TGTGCCAGTAGTTCTCCGGACAGGTCTGGAAACACCATATATTTT
TRBJ1-6	-	TRBV7-9	-	CASSPGGADNSPLHF	TGTGCCAGCAGCCCGGGGGGGGCCGATAATTCACCCCTCCACTTT
TRBJ1-3	-	TRBV5-1	-	CASSFTGGSGNTIYF	TGCGCCAGCAGCTTTACCGGGGGCTCTGGAAACACCATATATTTT
TRBJ1-6	-	TRBV5-1	-	CASSLARPDSPLHF	TGCGCCAGCAGCTTGGCCAGGCCCGATTCACCCCTCCACTTT
TRBJ1-2	-	TRBV28	once	CASSLVPLHGYTF	TGTGCCAGCAGTTTAGTTCCCCTTCATGGCTACACCTTC
TRBJ2-1	-	TRBV5-1	-	CASSLGATYNEQFF	TGCGCCAGCAGCTTGGGGGCCACATACAATGAGCAGTTCTTC